The rows below give T cell receptor beta chains drawn from one sample of a study of control samples from healthy donors and cancer patients. The repertoire was sequenced with immunoSEQ multiplex PCR; TCRdb's copy has only in-frame clones and lacks some. The repertoire consists of about 410,000 clones, with around nine tenths occurring once and the leading ten covering 5.5% to 7.5%. Sequenced material: PBMCs. The receptors originated from a man between 40 and 49 years old with head and neck cancer. Each CDR3 is given with its conserved first and last residue. The D gene is left open where the match is weak. A row's size may be missing; if present it is once, few, many or a size class.

len | d_gene | abundance | j_gene | v_gene | CDR3nt | CDR3aa
18 | TRBD1 | - | TRBJ1-4 | TRBV5-6 | TGTGCCAGCAGCTTGAAGGGGGACAGGGAAGGGATGGGTGAAAAACTGTTTTTT | CASSLKGDREGMGEKLFF
14 | - | - | TRBJ2-7 | TRBV20-1 | TGCAGTGCTAGTAGGGGACTTGACCTCTACGAGCAGTACTTC | CSASRGLDLYEQYF
12 | - | - | TRBJ2-5 | TRBV4-3 | TGCGCCAGCAGCCCTGGGGGGGAGACCCAGTACTTC | CASSPGGETQYF
13 | - | once | TRBJ1-2 | TRBV6-2/TRBV6-3 | TGTGCCAGCAGTTACGGGCAGAACTATGGCTACACCTTC | CASSYGQNYGYTF
14 | - | - | TRBJ2-3 | TRBV5-1 | TGCGCCAGCACCTTGACAGGACCCCCAGATACGCAGTATTTT | CASTLTGPPDTQYF
15 | - | few | TRBJ2-7 | TRBV4-2 | TGTGCCAGCAGCCAAGATATAGAGCGGACCTACGAGCAGTACTTC | CASSQDIERTYEQYF
16 | - | once | TRBJ2-7 | TRBV5-5 | TGTGCCAGCAGCTTAGGGCCTGTCGGCAACTCCTACGAGCAGTACTTC | CASSLGPVGNSYEQYF
15 | - | - | TRBJ2-1 | TRBV28 | TGTGCCACCGAGTCCCCCGAGGTGGGGTACAATGAGCAGTTCTTC | CATESPEVGYNEQFF
16 | TRBD1 | - | TRBJ1-4 | TRBV24-1 | TGTGCCACCAGTGCGGGACAGGGGCTCGGGGATGAAAAACTGTTTTTT | CATSAGQGLGDEKLFF
15 | TRBD2 | - | TRBJ2-7 | TRBV28 | TGTGCCAGCAGTCCCGAACTAGCGGGAGCGGCCGAGCAGTACTTC | CASSPELAGAAEQYF
13 | TRBD1 | - | TRBJ2-1 | TRBV24-1 | TGTGCCACCAGTGATCCCACCGGGACAGGGTTTATCTTC | CATSDPTGTGFIF
15 | TRBD1 | - | TRBJ2-7 | TRBV4-3 | TGCGCCAGCAGCCAAATCCGGGACAGTTCCTACGAGCAGTACTTC | CASSQIRDSSYEQYF
15 | - | once | TRBJ2-2 | TRBV7-9 | TGTGCCAGCAGCTTAGTTATACCGAACACCGGGGAGCTGTTTTTT | CASSLVIPNTGELFF
14 | - | - | TRBJ2-1 | TRBV14 | TGTGCCAGCAGCCAAGAGGTGGGGAGCGTTGAGCAGTTCTTC | CASSQEVGSVEQFF
16 | - | - | TRBJ1-1 | TRBV11-2 | TGTGCCAGCAGCTTAGAAGGGGGGGTATTTGTATCTGAAGCTTTCTTT | CASSLEGGVFVSEAFF
14 | TRBD1 | - | TRBJ2-7 | TRBV28 | TGTGCCAGCACCTCGGACAGGGTCCCCTACGAGCAGTACTTC | CASTSDRVPYEQYF